Following are 21 T cell receptor beta chains from one sample sequenced in a study of beta chain features in type 1 diabetes. Whole-study findings and limits: In every one of the four CD4+ subsets, TCRB CDR3s were moderately but significantly shorter in Type 1 diabetes patients.

These TCRs are of unknown antigen specificity. Sequenced material consisted of expressed TCRB transcripts (all of the isolated RNA was reverse transcribed). Data came from immunoSEQ multiplex PCR; TCRdb stores just in-frame clones and leaves some out. The top ten clones hold around 0.12% of a sample with 600,000 or so clones, over 10% of them seen once. The sequencing sample was made of naive CD4+ T cells from blood. The receptor source for this set is a man aged 25 to 45 with type 1 diabetes.

This chain links TRBV4-3 with TRBJ2-7, with 12 bases fitting TRBD2. The CDR3 spans 16 residues. Germline V gene sequence: CDR1 LGHNA, CDR2 YSLEER. V shed 4 bases, J shed 4 bases, and the junction held 8 bases outside the gene matches. In DNA form, the CDR3 reads TGCGCCAGCAGCCGCGGAGCGACTAGCGGGGGATACGAGCAGTACTTC. Protein: CASSRGATSGGYEQYF.

This chain joins TRBV5-4 and TRBJ2-1, with 9 bases fitting TRBD1. J was trimmed by 5 bases and V by 4 bases; bases with no gene match: 13. Per the germline V gene, CDR1 is SGHNT and CDR2 is YYREEE (reference sequence). The CDR3 is made up of 17 amino acids. CDR3: CASSLWTGVSFNNEQFF. CDR3 nucleotide sequence: TGTGCCAGCAGCCTATGGACAGGGGTGAGTTTCAACAATGAGCAGTTCTTC.

The chain combines TRBV7-9 with TRBJ1-1, with D perhaps matching TRBD1 (6 bases). V shed 5 bases and J shed 1 base, with 11 bases lying between them. The length of the CDR3 is 14 residues. Germline loops: CDR1 SEHNR, CDR2 FQNEAQ (reference sequence). CDR3 bases: TGTGCCAGCAGCCCCTGGACAGAGAACACTGAAGCTTTCTTT. Encoded protein: CASSPWTENTEAFF.

This clone turned up a few times. This chain joins TRBV11-2 and TRBJ2-7, with D unclear. This CDR3 has 13 residues. CDR1 SGHAT and CDR2 FQNNGV come from the germline V gene. V lost 1 base and J lost 8, with 12 bases in between. The CDR3 sequence: CASSLADRRQQYF. CDR3 DNA: TGTGCCAGCAGCTTAGCCGACCGAAGACAGCAGTACTTC.

A few counts support this clone. This rearrangement joins TRBV18 to TRBJ2-7; D gene ambiguous. Between the trimmed V and J ends, which lost 3 bases and 5 bases, there was a span of 14 bases. This CDR3 has 14 amino acids. The V gene's germline CDR1 is KGHSH and CDR2 LQKENI. The CDR3 DNA reads TGTGCCAGCTCACCCCGGGCCCACGCTGACGAGCAGTACTTC. Its protein product is CASSPRAHADEQYF.

This clone has just a few counts. Different DNA sequences within this sample yield the same CDR3. The chain carries TRBV6-5 and TRBJ1-5, with TRBD1 as a possible D gene (5 bases). The CDR3 spans 13 residues. Trimming removed 5 bases from V and 3 bases from J, with 8 bases in between. Germline V CDR1 and CDR2: MNHEY, SVGAGI. The CDR3: CASSRDLNQPQHF. CDR3 DNA sequence: TGTGCCAGCAGTCGGGACCTCAATCAGCCCCAGCATTTT.

The chain is built from TRBV9 and TRBJ1-4; 10 bases agree with TRBD1. The germline V gene encodes CDR1 SGDLS and CDR2 YYNGEE. The CDR3 has 17 amino acids. V was clipped by 4 bases and J by 0 bases; unmatched bases: 6. CDR3 coding DNA: TGTGCCAGCAGCCTGGGACAGGGGACATCAACTAATGAAAAACTGTTTTTT. This codes for CASSLGQGTSTNEKLFF.

In its sample, this clone was seen a few times. This chain links TRBV5-4 with TRBJ2-7, with 8 positions matching TRBD1. The CDR3 sequence is 15 residues long. Germline trimming cut 0 bases from V and 5 bases from J; bases unmatched to any gene: 7. From germline, CDR1 is SGHNT and CDR2 YYREEE (reference sequence). DNA of the CDR3: TGTGCCAGCAGCTTGGCGGGACAGGACCCCCACGAGCAGTACTTC. Its protein product is CASSLAGQDPHEQYF.

This rearrangement joins TRBV30 to TRBJ1-4, with 10 bases aligning to TRBD1. V dropped 1 base and J dropped 11; count of bases not matched to a gene: 7. The CDR3 is made up of 14 amino acids. Germline CDR1 and CDR2: GTSNPN and SVGIG (reference sequence). The CDR3 bases are TGTGCCTGGAGTGCGACAGGGGGCGGTGGGAAACTGTTTTTT. It yields the protein CAWSATGGGGKLFF.

In this sample, this clone turned up a few times. The chain combines TRBV9 with TRBJ2-5; TRBD2 matches at 7 bases. Looked up from germline, CDR1 is SGDLS and CDR2 is YYNGEE. The CDR3 spans 14 residues. J gave up 5 bases and V 4 bases, and 8 bases lay outside the gene matches. DNA for the CDR3: TGTGCCAGCAGCCTAGAAGCGGGGATGGAGACCCAGTACTTC. It encodes CASSLEAGMETQYF.

This chain links TRBV5-4 with TRBJ2-1; no clear D gene. The CDR3 runs to 13 residues. Germline V CDR1 and CDR2: SGHNT, YYREEE (reference sequence). V dropped 4 bases and J dropped 6 bases, with 11 bases sitting between them. CDR3 sequence: CASSQDQSNEQFF. The DNA for the CDR3 is TGTGCCAGCAGCCAAGATCAGAGCAATGAGCAGTTCTTC.

The CDR3 region is CASSPEGQGAITF. For the CDR3, the DNA is TGTGCCAGCAGCCCAGAGGGTCAGGGGGCGATCACCTTC. J is TRBJ1-2 and V is TRBV7-9, with TRBD1 matching 8 bases. Germline loops: CDR1 SEHNR, CDR2 FQNEAQ (reference sequence). The CDR3 is 13 residues long. The trim removed 5 bases at V and 13 bases at J, leaving 12 bases unmatched.

There are a few counts of this clone. V and J are TRBV5-4 and TRBJ2-2, with D hard to call. The CDR3 loop spans 15 amino acids. V shed 4 bases and J shed 7 bases, with 17 bases lying between them. Looked up from germline, CDR1 is SGHNT and CDR2 is YYREEE (reference sequence). Here the CDR3 reads CASSPHPGSGGELFF. CDR3 DNA: TGTGCCAGCAGCCCACACCCTGGTTCAGGCGGGGAGCTGTTTTTT.

This clone was recorded a few times. This CDR3 is also generated by other DNA sequences in the sample. This chain links TRBV7-2 with TRBJ1-4; 9 nucleotides agree with TRBD1. Looked up from germline, CDR1 is SGHTA and CDR2 is FQGNSA. V dropped 5 bases and J dropped 8; count of bases not matched to a gene: 6. The CDR3 covers 14 residues. The CDR3 protein is CASSLGQGREKLFF. The CDR3, as DNA: TGTGCCAGCAGCCTAGGACAGGGGAGGGAAAAACTGTTTTTT.

A few counts support this clone. This sequence joins TRBV5-1 and TRBJ2-5; TRBD1 is a possible D gene (6 bases). The CDR3 is 16 amino acids. With 0 bases removed from V and 2 bases from J, the gap between germline ends came to 14 bases. Germline V gene data show CDR1 as SGHRS and CDR2 as YFSETQ. CDR3 loop: CASSLVGQPPQETQYF. The CDR3 DNA reads as TGCGCCAGCAGCTTGGTCGGACAGCCACCACAAGAGACCCAGTACTTC.

This sequence joins TRBV2 and TRBJ1-5; D gene uncertain. CDR1 SNHLY and CDR2 FYNNEI come from the germline V gene. The CDR3 consists of 13 residues. V shed 7 bases and J shed 6 bases, with 13 bases lying between them. The CDR3 DNA sequence: TGTGCCAGCAAGGACCTCGAGGGTCAGCCCCAGCATTTT. It translates to CASKDLEGQPQHF.

In its sample, this clone was seen a few times. The J gene is TRBJ1-2, the V gene TRBV30; D is uncertain. The CDR3 totals 14 residues. Germline lookup yields CDR1 GTSNPN and CDR2 SVGIG (reference sequence). The V and J ends lost 3 bases and 9 bases respectively, with 20 bases between them. CDR3 in amino acids: CAWSITRQSSSYTF. The CDR3 DNA reads as TGTGCCTGGAGCATAACCCGCCAGTCATCGAGCTACACCTTC.

Comment on this clone: The sample holds other DNA sequences that translate to the same CDR3. The J gene is TRBJ2-5, the V gene TRBV12-5; D remains unclear. V was pared by 2 bases and J by 2 bases, with 0 bases between. The CDR3 loop spans 11 amino acids. CDR1 and CDR2 from the germline V gene are LGHNT and FRNRAP. CDR3 DNA sequence: TGTGCTAGTGGTTTGCAAGAGACCCAGTACTTC. The encoded protein is CASGLQETQYF.

The sample holds a few counts of this clone. DNA of the CDR3: TGCGCCAGCAGCTTGGGCCCGTCTAGCACAGATACGCAGTATTTT. It specifies CASSLGPSSTDTQYF. V is TRBV5-1 and J is TRBJ2-3; D unresolved. This CDR3 has 15 amino acids. Trimming removed 0 bases at V and 0 bases at J, with 8 bases between. Germline CDR1 and CDR2: SGHRS and YFSETQ.

The chain combines TRBV5-1 with TRBJ1-4, with no clear D. Germline loops: CDR1 SGHRS, CDR2 YFSETQ. The CDR3 loop spans 14 amino acids. Trimming left V 4 bases short and J 0 bases short, with 7 bases between. CDR3 loop: CASSPSATNEKLFF. In nucleotides, the CDR3 is TGCGCCAGCAGCCCGTCTGCAACTAATGAAAAACTGTTTTTT.

In this sample, this clone turned up a few times. V is TRBV9 and J is TRBJ2-3; the match to TRBD2 covers 10 bases. The germline CDR1 and CDR2 sequences are SGDLS and YYNGEE. CDR3 length: 17 amino acids. V lost 1 base and J lost 6; bases outside the gene matches: 11. CDR3 DNA sequence: TGTGCCAGCAGCGTACACAGCGGGGGGGCTACCAGTGATACGCAGTATTTT. Protein sequence: CASSVHSGGATSDTQYF.